This T cell receptor (beta chain) is from a study of CD8+CD57+ T cells in acquired aplastic anemia. Study-wide findings and caveats: CD8+ Simpson's diversity in patients was not significantly different from that in controls. The number of CD8+ CDR3 sequences shared by patients and controls was twenty-nine.

For CDR3 and TCR beta VDJ profiling, genomic DNA was the template used. Each CDR3 protein gets one entry after TCRdb re-called the reads with MiXCR. The repertoire has roughly 420,000 distinct CDR3 sequences, 65% to 80% of them found once; the top ten carry under 4.5%. This clonotype was counted many times. No antigen is known for it. V lost 5 bases, J lost 5 bases, and 16 bases lay in between. This CDR3 has 15 amino acids. Germline CDR1 SGHAT, CDR2 FQNNGV. The sequencing input was sorted CD4+, CD8+, or CD8+CD57+ T cells (not recorded which) from PBMCs. This chain uses TRBV11-2 with TRBJ2-1; D may be TRBD1 or TRBD2 (5 bases each). This clonotype originated in a human donor in good health, serving as a control. CDR3 sequence: CASSLLGAPDNEQFF. The CDR3 DNA sequence: TGTGCCAGCAGCCTACTAGGGGCACCGGACAATGAGCAGTTCTTC. Variable domain in full (rest from reference TRBV11-2 and TRBJ2-1): EAGVAQSPRYKIIEKRQSVAFWCNPISGHATLYWYQQILGQGPKLLIQFQNNGVVDDSQLPKDRFSAERLKGVDSTLKIQPAKLEDSAVYLCASSLLGAPDNEQFFGPGTRLTVL.